A single sample gave rise to the 27 T cell receptor beta chains below, sequenced in a study of molecular identifiers for immune sequencing clone quantification. TCRdb itself ran the PCR reads through MiXCR, one entry per CDR3 protein. This table has 85,000 to 120,000 distinct CDR3 sequences, about a third appearing once. The sample was naive CD8+ T cells from blood, with Jurkat cell RNA spiked in. Regarding subset: FACS-sorted CD8+CD4-CCR7+CD45RA+ naive T cells. These receptors were obtained from a human donor in good health. Some libraries in this study had Jurkat cell RNA spiked in.

This clonotype was counted many times. The rearrangement links TRBV5-6 to TRBJ2-3; D is perhaps TRBD2 (6 bases). Trimming cost V 0 bases and J 0 bases, with 8 bases left between them. Germline assignment: CDR1 SGHDT and CDR2 YYEEEE. The CDR3 covers 15 residues. CDR3 in amino acids: CASSLERVSTDTQYF. The CDR3 DNA is TGTGCCAGCAGCTTGGAGCGGGTTAGCACAGATACGCAGTATTTT. Combining the CDR3 with reference TRBV5-6 and TRBJ2-3 gives the whole variable domain DAGVTQSPTHLIKTRGQQVTLRCSPKSGHDTVSWYQQALGQGPQFIFQYYEEEERQRGNFPDRFSGHQFPNYSSELNVNALLLGDSALYLCASSLERVSTDTQYFGPGTRLTVL.

For this clonotype: A much larger clone differs by one base, so this may be a read error. The genes are TRBV29-1 and TRBJ1-1; perhaps TRBD1 as D (6 bases). This CDR3 spans 12 amino acids. Germline V gene lookup returns CDR1 SQVTM and CDR2 ANQGSEA. The chain's CDR3 is CQLGGHGTEAFF. The CDR3 DNA reads TGCCAATTAGGGGGGCACGGCACTGAAGCTTTCTTT.

The V call is TRBV6-2 or TRBV6-3, the J call TRBJ2-1; no definite D call. This CDR3 spans 15 amino acids. Germline CDR1 reads MNHEY; CDR2 reads SVGEGT. V dropped 2 bases and J dropped 8 bases, with 16 bases sitting between them. CDR3 DNA sequence: TGTGCCAGCAGTTACGCGGCCCTTCGGTACGATGAGCAGTTCTTC. Translation gives CASSYAALRYDEQFF.

Concerning this clonotype: Possible read error: a much larger clone is one base away. The rearrangement uses TRBV7-2 and TRBJ2-7, with a possible D match to TRBD2 (5 bases). Germline V lookup: CDR1 SGHTA, CDR2 FQGNSA. CDR3 length: 17 residues. Trimming removed 3 bases from V and 4 bases from J, with 22 bases in between. Here the CDR3 DNA reads TGTGCCAGCAGCTTGGTCTTCGGAGAGGGCCCGTATTACGAGCAGTACTTC. Encoded protein: CASSLVFGEGPYYEQYF.

This clonotype has a handful of counts. The chain is built from TRBV12-3 or TRBV12-4 and TRBJ2-2, with 9 nucleotides matching TRBD2. Unmatched junction bases numbered 2, after V lost 6 bases and J lost 6 bases. The length of the CDR3 is 13 residues. The CDR3 protein is CASSRLAAGELFF. DNA for the CDR3: TGTGCCAGCAGCAGACTAGCGGCCGGGGAGCTGTTTTTT.

This chain joins TRBV27 and TRBJ2-6; 10 bases agree with TRBD1. The CDR3 covers 17 residues. The V and J ends lost 2 bases and 3 bases, in that order; junction bases with no gene match: 4. Germline-derived CDR1 and CDR2 are MNHEY and SMNVEV (reference sequence). The CDR3 sequence is CASSLGQGDFGANVLTF. The DNA of the CDR3 is TGTGCCAGCAGTTTAGGACAGGGGGACTTTGGGGCCAACGTCCTGACTTTC. Together with reference TRBV27 and TRBJ2-6, the CDR3 gives the full variable domain: EAQVTQNPRYLITVTGKKLTVTCSQNMNHEYMSWYRQDPGLGLRQIYYSMNVEVTDKGDVPEGYKVSRKEKRNFPLILESPSPNQTSLYFCASSLGQGDFGANVLTFGAGSRLTVL.

This chain links TRBV7-2 with TRBJ2-7; D may match TRBD1 or TRBD2 (5 bases each). CDR3 length equals 17 residues. The germline CDR1 and CDR2 sequences are SGHTA and FQGNSA. Deletions cut 5 bases from V and 2 bases from J, with 22 bases between. The CDR3 DNA reads as TGTGCCAGCAGCAACCAGAGGGGACCCCGGGAACCCTACGAGCAGTACTTC. It specifies CASSNQRGPREPYEQYF.

The chain uses TRBV12-3 or TRBV12-4 and TRBJ2-2, with D possibly matching TRBD2 (6 bases). This CDR3 has 15 amino acids. Trimming took 5 bases from V and 3 from J, leaving 13 bases between them. The CDR3 DNA is TGTGCCAGCAGTCAGGAGGGACTCTACACCGGGGAGCTGTTTTTT. This sequence encodes CASSQEGLYTGELFF.

The table lists this clonotype with many counts. CDR3 region: CASRILGEGTEAFF. Written as DNA, the CDR3 is TGCGCCAGCAGGATATTAGGGGAGGGCACTGAAGCTTTCTTT. The chain employs TRBV5-1 and TRBJ1-1; D might be TRBD1 (5 bases). Trimming removed 5 bases from V and 4 bases from J, with 15 bases in between. The CDR3 sequence is 14 residues long. CDR1 is SGHRS and CDR2 is YFSETQ in the germline V gene.

The genes are TRBV19 and TRBJ2-3; 7 bases match TRBD1. The germline gives CDR1 LNHDA, CDR2 SQIVND (reference sequence). CDR3 length: 17 residues. V was clipped by 5 bases and J by 2 bases; unmatched bases: 13. CDR3 in DNA: TGTGCCAGTAGTTGGCTGTTTTCGGGACAGAACACAGATACGCAGTATTTT. Residues: CASSWLFSGQNTDTQYF.

The rearrangement joins TRBV27 to TRBJ2-1, with 9 bases that match TRBD1. V was clipped by 5 bases and J by 6 bases; unmatched bases: 5. The CDR3 loop spans 14 amino acids. Germline CDR1 is MNHEY and CDR2 is SMNVEV (reference sequence). CDR3 region: CASSPSTGGNEQFF. DNA of the CDR3: TGTGCCAGCAGTCCCTCGACAGGGGGCAATGAGCAGTTCTTC.

The chain uses TRBV29-1 and TRBJ2-5; D gene ambiguous. V shed 2 bases and J shed 5 bases, with 12 bases lying between them. CDR3 length: 13 residues. The germline CDR1 and CDR2 sequences are SQVTM and ANQGSEA. CDR3: CSVETPRWETQYF. The CDR3 nucleotides read TGCAGCGTTGAAACTCCTAGGTGGGAGACCCAGTACTTC. The full variable domain, completed using reference TRBV29-1 and TRBJ2-5, is SAVISQKPSRDICQRGTSLTIQCQVDSQVTMMFWYRQQPGQSLTLIATANQGSEATYESGFVIDKFPISRPNLTFSTLTVSNMSPEDSSIYLCSVETPRWETQYFGPGTRLLVL.

As to this clonotype: A read error may be the cause here, since a much bigger clone is one base away. The rearrangement joins TRBV12-3 or TRBV12-4 to TRBJ2-2; the D gene is possibly TRBD2 (5 bases). The CDR3 covers 14 residues. The CDR3, as DNA: TGTGCCAGCAGTTGGACTGGTAACACCGGGGAGCTGTATTTT. Its protein product is CASSWTGNTGELYF.

Points on this clonotype: A much larger clone differs by one base, so this may be a read error. The chain joins TRBV28 to TRBJ2-7; TRBD1 matches 9 bases. The germline V gene has CDR1 MDHEN and CDR2 SYDVKM. The CDR3 loop spans 14 amino acids. The CDR3 DNA reads TGTGCCTGCAGTCCGGGACAGGGCGGCTACGAGCAGTACTTC. It is translated as CACSPGQGGYEQYF.

On this clonotype itself: A junction boundary mismatches the germline segment, possibly from a read error. The V and J genes are TRBV28 and TRBJ1-6, with unresolved D. Germline V gene data show CDR1 as MDHEN and CDR2 as SYDVKM. This CDR3 is 15 amino acids long. The CDR3 region is CASSFGLLYNSPLRF. CDR3 DNA: TGTGCCAGCAGTTTTGGGCTTCTCTATAATTCACCCCTCCGCTTT.

This clonotype was counted only a few times. The rearrangement uses TRBV2 and TRBJ2-3, with a tentative D call TRBD1 (6 bases). This CDR3 region has 16 residues. V was pared by 8 bases and J by 8 bases, with 26 bases between. Germline V gives CDR1 SNHLY, CDR2 FYNNEI. This CDR3 is CASLTWGSGAGPTQYF. The CDR3 region has the DNA TGTGCCAGCCTGACCTGGGGCTCAGGGGCTGGTCCTACGCAGTATTTT. Using reference TRBV2 and TRBJ2-3 for the parts outside the CDR3, the full variable domain is EPEVTQTPSHQVTQMGQEVILRCVPISNHLYFYWYRQILGQKVEFLVSFYNNEISEKSEIFDDQFSVERPDGSNFTLKIRSTKLEDSAMYFCASLTWGSGAGPTQYFGPGTRLTVL.

This clonotype was recorded at least ten times. This chain joins TRBV7-3 and TRBJ2-2; D uncertain. The CDR3 sequence is 14 residues long. In germline, CDR1 is SGHTA, CDR2 FQGTGA. V was cut by 4 bases and J by 1 base, with 7 bases left in between. The CDR3 bases are TGTGCCAGCAGCTATACAGTGAACACCGGGGAGCTGTTTTTT. It is translated as CASSYTVNTGELFF.

This clonotype has more than one count but fewer than ten. The chain joins TRBV9 to TRBJ2-3; 10 bases agree with TRBD2. Losses at the gene ends were 0 bases for V and 6 bases for J; bases not matched to a gene: 7. This CDR3 comprises 16 residues. Germline CDR1 and CDR2: SGDLS and YYNGEE. The CDR3 spells CASSVVSGRAADTQYF. The CDR3 DNA sequence: TGTGCCAGCAGCGTAGTCAGCGGGAGGGCCGCTGATACGCAGTATTTT.

On this clonotype itself: A much larger clone sits a single nucleotide away, making a read error possible. This chain uses TRBV5-3 with TRBJ2-3; D perhaps matches TRBD2 (6 bases). TRBV5-3 qualifies as an ORF whose function is uncertain. The CDR3 sequence is 14 residues long. The CDR3 DNA reads TGTGCCAGCAGCTGGGGGGAAGTCACAGATACGCAGTATTTT. Translated: CASSWGEVTDTQYF.

The table lists this clonotype with a few counts. The chain joins TRBV28 to TRBJ2-3; D perhaps matches TRBD2 (6 bases). Germline V gene sequence: CDR1 MDHEN, CDR2 SYDVKM. The CDR3 covers 15 residues. Trimming removed 6 bases from V and 4 bases from J, with 17 bases in between. Here the CDR3 DNA reads TGTGCCAGCAGCTCAACCTGGGGGGATCCAGATACGCAGTATTTT. This translates into CASSSTWGDPDTQYF.

This chain links TRBV7-8 with TRBJ1-3; no reliable D call. Germline-derived CDR1 and CDR2 are SGHVS and FQNEAQ. V dropped 10 bases and J dropped 6 bases, with 13 bases sitting between them. This CDR3 has 12 residues. CDR3 in amino acids: CATAGLENTIYF. In DNA, the CDR3 is TGTGCCACGGCAGGCCTCGAAAACACCATATATTTT.

The gene calls are TRBV19 and TRBJ1-5; TRBD1 might be the D (5 bases). The V gene lost 5 bases and the J gene lost 2 bases, with 7 bases spanning the gap. The CDR3 length is 13 residues. Germline V gene sequence: CDR1 LNHDA, CDR2 SQIVND (reference sequence). CDR3 amino acids: CASSPTGNQPQHF. The CDR3 DNA reads TGTGCCAGTAGTCCGACAGGCAATCAGCCCCAGCATTTT.

V gene TRBV4-2 combines with J gene TRBJ2-3; 10 bases map to TRBD2. V lost 4 bases and J lost 1; bases outside the gene matches: 8. This CDR3 is built from 17 residues. Germline V gene data show CDR1 as LGHNA and CDR2 as YNFKEQ. The CDR3 sequence: CASSRQASGRGTDTQYF. CDR3 DNA sequence: TGTGCCAGCAGCCGGCAAGCAAGCGGGAGGGGCACAGATACGCAGTATTTT.

The table lists this clonotype with a few counts. The chain employs TRBV28 and TRBJ1-3; no definite D call. V dropped 3 bases and J dropped 2 bases, with 17 bases sitting between them. The germline V gene has CDR1 MDHEN and CDR2 SYDVKM. The CDR3 is 17 residues long. The CDR3 reads CASSFSRRVVPGNTIYF. CDR3 nucleotide sequence: TGTGCCAGCAGTTTCTCCCGCCGGGTAGTACCTGGAAACACCATATATTTT.

The table lists this clonotype with many counts. The chain carries TRBV29-1 and TRBJ2-1, with TRBD2 matching over 8 bases. CDR3 length: 17 amino acids. Germline assignment: CDR1 SQVTM and CDR2 ANQGSEA. J gave up 9 bases and V 3 bases, and 19 bases lay outside the gene matches. The CDR3 loop is CSVDDPGGLGYRTEQFF. The CDR3 DNA is TGCAGCGTTGATGACCCCGGGGGACTAGGGTATCGCACTGAGCAGTTCTTC.

The chain has TRBV28 and TRBJ2-7, with a weak D call TRBD1 (6 bases). Germline loops: CDR1 MDHEN, CDR2 SYDVKM. Trimming pared 1 base from V and 6 bases from J, leaving 16 bases between. The CDR3 is 15 residues long. The CDR3 DNA sequence: TGTGCCAGCAGTTTATTTGGGGGCGAGTCCAGCGAGCAGTACTTC. Translation: CASSLFGGESSEQYF.

The gene calls are TRBV13 and TRBJ2-5; 7 positions match TRBD2. The CDR3 contains 18 residues. J lost 4 bases, V lost 5 bases, and 19 bases had no gene match. CDR1 is PRHDT, CDR2 FYEKMQ, per germline (reference sequence). The CDR3 coding sequence is TGTGCCAGCAGCCACAGTAGTCTGCGGGAGCCCCGTTCAGAGACCCAGTACTTC. The encoded protein is CASSHSSLREPRSETQYF.